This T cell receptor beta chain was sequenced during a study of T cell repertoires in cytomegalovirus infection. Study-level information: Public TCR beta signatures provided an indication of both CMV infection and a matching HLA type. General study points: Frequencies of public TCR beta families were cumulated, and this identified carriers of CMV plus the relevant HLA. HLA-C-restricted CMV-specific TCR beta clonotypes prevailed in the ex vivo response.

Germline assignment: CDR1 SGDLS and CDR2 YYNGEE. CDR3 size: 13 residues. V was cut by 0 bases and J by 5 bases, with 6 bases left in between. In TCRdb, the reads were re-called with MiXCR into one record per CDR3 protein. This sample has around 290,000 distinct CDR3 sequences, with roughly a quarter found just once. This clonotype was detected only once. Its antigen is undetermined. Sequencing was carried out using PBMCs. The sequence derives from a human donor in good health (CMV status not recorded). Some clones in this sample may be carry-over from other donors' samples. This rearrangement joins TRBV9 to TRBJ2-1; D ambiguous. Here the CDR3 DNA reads TGTGCCAGCAGCGTAGCGGACCACAATGAGCAGTTCTTC. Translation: CASSVADHNEQFF. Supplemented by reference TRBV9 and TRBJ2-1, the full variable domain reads DSGVTQTPKHLITATGQRVTLRCSPRSGDLSVYWYQQSLDQGLQFLIQYYNGEERAKGNILERFSAQQFPDLHSELNLSSLELGDSALYFCASSVADHNEQFFGPGTRLTVL.